The entry that follows covers one T cell receptor beta chain sequence. This sample was taken from a study of T-cell memory formation after mild COVID-19. V was pared by 3 bases and J by 2 bases, with 10 bases between. The CDR3 loop spans 14 amino acids. Germline V lookup: CDR1 LGHDT, CDR2 YNNKEL (reference sequence). The 5'RACE method, run with constant-segment primers, produced TCR alpha and TCR beta cDNA libraries (carrying sample barcodes and UMIs). MiXCR was run by TCRdb on the 5' RACE reads, yielding one entry per CDR3 protein. This sample carries 150,000 or so distinct CDR3 sequences, roughly 15% of them seen once, and the ten largest clones take over 12%.

Sequencing was performed on PBMCs or a T cell subset sorted from them (not recorded which). This rearrangement joins TRBV3-1 to TRBJ1-1; TRBD1 is a possible D gene (5 bases). The sequence was collected from an adult woman who had mild COVID-19 (a few samples of this study predate the infection). Cell type and time point are not known. The CDR3 loop is CASSQAQGNTEAFF. The CDR3 nucleotides read TGTGCCAGCAGCCAGGCCCAGGGTAACACTGAAGCTTTCTTT.